Listed below are T cell receptor beta chains from one sample, sequenced in a study of cytomegalovirus exposure and HLA in healthy donors. TCRdb keeps only in-frame clones here, not all; method: immunoSEQ multiplex PCR. Of about 260,000 clones detected, roughly 86% appear once; the ten largest clones hold 1.5% to 2.5%. Sequences were obtained from PBMCs. The source is a woman aged 40 to 50 in good health and CMV-seropositive. Each CDR3 is given with its conserved first and last residue. D genes are given only for firm matches. Clone size is given for some rows only: seen once, a few or many times, or a class if the clone is expanded.

clone_size: -
j_call: TRBJ2-1
v_call: TRBV28
d_call: -
cdr3_nt: TGTGCCAGCAGGGGCAGGAGGGGGCCTTTAAATGAGCAGTTCTTC
cdr3_aa: CASRGRRGPLNEQFF

clone_size: few
j_call: TRBJ2-4
v_call: TRBV4-3
d_call: TRBD2
cdr3_nt: TGCGCCAGCAGCCCAGAACTGGGGGGTGCGGGAGGGATCAACATTCAGTACTTC
cdr3_aa: CASSPELGGAGGINIQYF

clone_size: -
j_call: TRBJ2-7
v_call: TRBV27
d_call: -
cdr3_nt: TGTGCCAGCAGCTTCGGACTGAGTACGTACGAGCAGTACTTC
cdr3_aa: CASSFGLSTYEQYF

clone_size: -
j_call: TRBJ1-5
v_call: TRBV19
d_call: -
cdr3_nt: TGTGCCAGTAGGTACAGGGAGAGTCAGCCCCAGCATTTT
cdr3_aa: CASRYRESQPQHF

clone_size: -
j_call: TRBJ2-7
v_call: TRBV28
d_call: TRBD2
cdr3_nt: TGTGCCAGCAGTTCTCCGGGACTAGGGGTCGAGCAGTACTTC
cdr3_aa: CASSSPGLGVEQYF

clone_size: -
j_call: TRBJ2-6
v_call: TRBV19
d_call: -
cdr3_nt: TGTGCCGCCGGCGGGGTCAACGTCCTGACTTTC
cdr3_aa: CAAGGVNVLTF

clone_size: -
j_call: TRBJ1-5
v_call: TRBV30
d_call: TRBD1
cdr3_nt: TGTGCCTGGAGCCAGTCCGGGACAGGGGGCAATCAGCCCCAGCATTTT
cdr3_aa: CAWSQSGTGGNQPQHF

clone_size: once
j_call: TRBJ1-5
v_call: TRBV19
d_call: -
cdr3_nt: TGTGCCAGTAGTATCAGGTCGGGGGGGAGCAATCAGCCCCAGCATTTT
cdr3_aa: CASSIRSGGSNQPQHF

clone_size: -
j_call: TRBJ2-7
v_call: TRBV7-2
d_call: TRBD1
cdr3_nt: TGTGCCAGCAGCAAGGGACAGAACGAGCAGTACTTC
cdr3_aa: CASSKGQNEQYF

clone_size: -
j_call: TRBJ2-7
v_call: TRBV28
d_call: TRBD2
cdr3_nt: TGTGCCAGCAGTCAATCTAGCGGGCGCGCCTACGAGCAGTACTTC
cdr3_aa: CASSQSSGRAYEQYF

clone_size: -
j_call: TRBJ2-7
v_call: TRBV14
d_call: TRBD2
cdr3_nt: TGTGCCAGCAGGAAGGCGGGAGAGTACGAGCAGTACTTC
cdr3_aa: CASRKAGEYEQYF

clone_size: -
j_call: TRBJ1-6
v_call: TRBV5-6
d_call: -
cdr3_nt: TGTGCCAGCAGCTTGGACCGGGGTTGGAATTCACCCCTCCACTTT
cdr3_aa: CASSLDRGWNSPLHF

clone_size: -
j_call: TRBJ2-5
v_call: TRBV4-3
d_call: -
cdr3_nt: TGCGCCAGCAGCCAAGATGGGAACAGGCAAGAGACCCAGTACTTC
cdr3_aa: CASSQDGNRQETQYF

clone_size: -
j_call: TRBJ2-1
v_call: TRBV29-1
d_call: -
cdr3_nt: TGCAGCGTTGAATGGCTAGCGAATGAGCAGTTCTTC
cdr3_aa: CSVEWLANEQFF

clone_size: -
j_call: TRBJ2-3
v_call: TRBV4-3
d_call: -
cdr3_nt: TGCGCCAGCAGCCTGTTACCCCAGGGGGGCGGGAGCACAGATACGCAGTATTTT
cdr3_aa: CASSLLPQGGGSTDTQYF

clone_size: -
j_call: TRBJ2-1
v_call: TRBV19
d_call: -
cdr3_nt: TGTGCCAGTAGTCCCCAGGCTAGCGATCAATACAATGAGCAGTTCTTC
cdr3_aa: CASSPQASDQYNEQFF

clone_size: once
j_call: TRBJ2-1
v_call: TRBV7-3
d_call: -
cdr3_nt: TGTGCCAGCAGCTCCCAAGGCGGGACCCACAATGAGCAGTTCTTC
cdr3_aa: CASSSQGGTHNEQFF

clone_size: -
j_call: TRBJ1-5
v_call: TRBV6-6
d_call: -
cdr3_nt: TGTGCCAGCAGGAATACCCTGGGCGGGAATCAGCCCCAGCATTTT
cdr3_aa: CASRNTLGGNQPQHF

clone_size: -
j_call: TRBJ2-7
v_call: TRBV11-3
d_call: -
cdr3_nt: TGTGCCAGCAGTTTAGCCCCCGGCTACGAGCAGTACTTC
cdr3_aa: CASSLAPGYEQYF

clone_size: -
j_call: TRBJ1-2
v_call: TRBV9
d_call: -
cdr3_nt: TGTGCCAGCAGCGTCACCTCAGATTCTGGCTACACCTTC
cdr3_aa: CASSVTSDSGYTF

clone_size: -
j_call: TRBJ1-5
v_call: TRBV7-2
d_call: -
cdr3_nt: TGTGCCAGCAGCTTAACGCAGGGCAATCAGCCCCAGCATTTT
cdr3_aa: CASSLTQGNQPQHF

clone_size: few
j_call: TRBJ2-5
v_call: TRBV20-1
d_call: -
cdr3_nt: TGCAGTGCCGGGAGTCGTGAGACCCAGTACTTC
cdr3_aa: CSAGSRETQYF

clone_size: -
j_call: TRBJ1-1
v_call: TRBV30
d_call: -
cdr3_nt: TGTGCCTGGATGTACAGGGAGGGTGAAGCTTTCTTT
cdr3_aa: CAWMYREGEAFF

clone_size: -
j_call: TRBJ2-7
v_call: TRBV27
d_call: TRBD1
cdr3_nt: TGTGCCAGCAGTTTAGGGACAGGGGGGACCTACGAGCAGTACTTC
cdr3_aa: CASSLGTGGTYEQYF

clone_size: -
j_call: TRBJ1-3
v_call: TRBV5-6
d_call: TRBD1
cdr3_nt: TGTGCCAGCAGCTCGACCTCGGACAGGTGGGGACGGAACACCATATATTTT
cdr3_aa: CASSSTSDRWGRNTIYF

clone_size: -
j_call: TRBJ2-7
v_call: TRBV6-5
d_call: -
cdr3_nt: TGTGCCAGCAGTTATGAAGAGGGTACCCACGAGCAGTACTTC
cdr3_aa: CASSYEEGTHEQYF

clone_size: -
j_call: TRBJ1-1
v_call: TRBV2
d_call: TRBD1
cdr3_nt: TGTGCCAGCAGCCGACAGGGGTCCACTGAAGCTTTCTTT
cdr3_aa: CASSRQGSTEAFF

clone_size: once
j_call: TRBJ1-1
v_call: TRBV14
d_call: -
cdr3_nt: TGTGCCAGCAGCCAAGTTGCGGGCTCCGTGTCAGCTTTCTTT
cdr3_aa: CASSQVAGSVSAFF

clone_size: -
j_call: TRBJ1-2
v_call: TRBV25-1
d_call: -
cdr3_nt: TGTGCCAGCAGTGGACAGACTAACTATGGCTACACCTTC
cdr3_aa: CASSGQTNYGYTF

clone_size: -
j_call: TRBJ2-2
v_call: TRBV30
d_call: TRBD1
cdr3_nt: TGTGCCTGGAGGTTTCCCCGGACAGGGGACACCGGGGAGCTGTTTTTT
cdr3_aa: CAWRFPRTGDTGELFF

clone_size: -
j_call: TRBJ2-5
v_call: TRBV11-1
d_call: TRBD1
cdr3_nt: TGTGCCAGCAGCTCCGGACAGGGAGGAACCCAGTACTTC
cdr3_aa: CASSSGQGGTQYF

clone_size: -
j_call: TRBJ2-3
v_call: TRBV30
d_call: TRBD2
cdr3_nt: TGTGCCTGGAGTTCATCCCGGACTAGTGGCACAGATACGCAGTATTTT
cdr3_aa: CAWSSSRTSGTDTQYF

clone_size: -
j_call: TRBJ1-1
v_call: TRBV6-1
d_call: -
cdr3_nt: TGTGCCAGCAGTGAGACCCCAGGGTACGAGACTGAAGCTTTCTTT
cdr3_aa: CASSETPGYETEAFF

clone_size: -
j_call: TRBJ2-2
v_call: TRBV5-1
d_call: -
cdr3_nt: TGCGCCAGCAGCCAGGTATTGAACGGCGGGGAGCTGTTTTTT
cdr3_aa: CASSQVLNGGELFF

clone_size: few
j_call: TRBJ2-2
v_call: TRBV19
d_call: TRBD1
cdr3_nt: TGTGCCAGTAGTTCGACAGGGTACACCGGGGAGCTGTTTTTT
cdr3_aa: CASSSTGYTGELFF

clone_size: -
j_call: TRBJ2-1
v_call: TRBV4-3
d_call: TRBD1
cdr3_nt: TGCGCCAGCAGCCAAGGGGGACAGGCTTACAATGAGCAGTTCTTC
cdr3_aa: CASSQGGQAYNEQFF

clone_size: few
j_call: TRBJ1-1
v_call: TRBV11-3
d_call: -
cdr3_nt: TGTGCCAGCAGCTTCGACAGAGACACTGAAGCTTTCTTT
cdr3_aa: CASSFDRDTEAFF

clone_size: -
j_call: TRBJ2-2
v_call: TRBV6-4
d_call: -
cdr3_nt: TGTGCCAGCAGTGACCCAGGAGGGGCAGTCAAAGCGAACACCGGGGAGCTGTTTTTT
cdr3_aa: CASSDPGGAVKANTGELFF

clone_size: -
j_call: TRBJ2-2
v_call: TRBV11-2
d_call: TRBD1
cdr3_nt: TGTGCCAGCAGCTCACCTTCAGGGGGCGACACCGGGGAGCTGTTTTTT
cdr3_aa: CASSSPSGGDTGELFF

clone_size: -
j_call: TRBJ2-3
v_call: TRBV11-3
d_call: TRBD2
cdr3_nt: TGTGCCAGCAGCTTAGTTAGCGGGAGGGCGCGAGATACGCAGTATTTT
cdr3_aa: CASSLVSGRARDTQYF

clone_size: few
j_call: TRBJ1-2
v_call: TRBV7-2
d_call: TRBD1
cdr3_nt: TGTGCCAGCAGCCCTCAGACAGGGGCGTTGGGCTACACCTTC
cdr3_aa: CASSPQTGALGYTF